Below, 3 T cell receptor beta chains from the same sample are listed, as sequenced in a study of blood T cell repertoires in COVID-19. Only in-frame clones appear in the TCRdb table, and some are missing; sequencing was by immunoSEQ multiplex PCR. This table has roughly 300,000 clones, over 75% appearing once. The source material was peripheral blood. The receptors shown here come from a human donor in a cohort sampled during active COVID-19.

The genes are TRBV7-2 and TRBJ2-2; D is perhaps TRBD1 (5 bases). Germline V gives CDR1 SGHTA, CDR2 FQGNSA. CDR3 length: 15 amino acids. V was pared by 0 bases and J by 5 bases, with 10 bases between. The CDR3 reads CASSLATTATGELFF. The CDR3, as DNA: TGTGCCAGCAGCTTAGCTACGACAGCGACCGGGGAGCTGTTTTTT.

The CDR3 reads CASSRTDTGELFF. The CDR3 region has the DNA TGTGCCAGCAGCCGGACTGATACCGGGGAGCTGTTTTTT. This sequence joins TRBV3-1 (or the pseudogene TRBV3-2) and TRBJ2-2, with D possibly TRBD2 on 5 matching bases. CDR3 length equals 13 residues. Germline loops: CDR1 LGHDT, CDR2 YNNKEL (reference sequence). V was clipped by 4 bases and J by 5 bases, with 8 bases between them.

This chain connects TRBV6-5 to TRBJ2-5; maybe TRBD1 (6 bases). The germline V gene encodes CDR1 MNHEY and CDR2 SVGAGI. The CDR3 contains 13 residues. Between the trimmed V and J ends, which lost 6 bases and 1 base, there was a span of 9 bases. This chain's CDR3 is CASSETGQETQYF. The CDR3 DNA follows: TGTGCCAGCAGCGAGACAGGCCAAGAGACCCAGTACTTC.